These 25 T cell receptor beta chains were sequenced from one sample in a study of T cell repertoires in cytomegalovirus infection. The antigens of these receptors remain unknown. TCRdb re-derived calls from the reads in MiXCR, one entry per CDR3 protein. The sample includes roughly 920,000 distinct CDR3 sequences, around 32% of them seen just once. Sequenced material: cultured CD8+ T cells from PBMCs, taken from culture after CMV antigen stimulation. All receptors derive from a human donor in good health (CMV status not recorded). Some clones in this sample may be carry-over from other donors' samples.

The rearrangement joins TRBV6-4 to TRBJ1-1; 7 bases are shared with TRBD1. In germline, CDR1 is MRHNA, CDR2 SNTAGT. This CDR3 region has 12 residues. Losses at the gene ends were 6 bases for V and 5 bases for J; bases not matched to a gene: 3. As DNA, the CDR3 is TGTGCCAGCAGACGACAGGGAACTGAAGCTTTCTTT. This gives the protein CASRRQGTEAFF.

This clonotype came up a few times. The rearrangement uses TRBV7-6 and TRBJ1-1; the D gene is possibly TRBD1 (5 bases). V was cut by 4 bases and J by 1 base, with 16 bases left in between. CDR1 SGHVS and CDR2 FNYEAQ come from the germline V gene. The CDR3 runs 16 residues. DNA of the CDR3: TGTGCCAGCAGCTCTTCCCATGCAGGGACGAACACTGAAGCTTTCTTT. Amino acid sequence: CASSSSHAGTNTEAFF.

This clonotype was seen only a few times. The chain recombines TRBV4-1 with TRBJ1-1, with TRBD1 matching over 7 bases. The junction had 7 bases not matched to a gene; V was cut back by 0 bases and J by 0 bases. The V gene's germline CDR1 is MGHRA and CDR2 YSYEKL. The CDR3 is 17 amino acids. For the CDR3, the DNA is TGCGCCAGCAGCCAAGACGGGCCAGGGGGAATGAACACTGAAGCTTTCTTT. Translation gives CASSQDGPGGMNTEAFF.

This clonotype was picked up many times. The chain has TRBV27 and TRBJ1-1; D is uncertain. V shed 3 bases and J shed 5 bases, with 10 bases lying between them. Germline CDR1 reads MNHEY; CDR2 reads SMNVEV (reference sequence). The CDR3 sequence is 13 residues long. CDR3 sequence: CASSFGSSTEAFF. For the CDR3, the DNA is TGTGCCAGCAGTTTTGGTTCTTCGACTGAAGCTTTCTTT.

V and J are TRBV6-1 and TRBJ1-2; tentatively, D is TRBD1 (5 bases). In germline, CDR1 is MNHNS, CDR2 SASEGT. The germline V and J ends were trimmed by 10 bases and 0 bases, with 12 bases remaining between them. This CDR3 has 13 amino acids. CDR3 in amino acids: CATQFRANYGYTF. The CDR3 nucleotides are TGTGCCACCCAGTTCAGGGCTAACTATGGCTACACCTTC.

This clonotype was observed a few times. The chain combines TRBV6-1 with TRBJ2-1; 12 nucleotides align to TRBD1. Unmatched junction bases numbered 4, after V lost 2 bases and J lost 5 bases. The CDR3 sequence is 16 residues long. Germline V lookup: CDR1 MNHNS, CDR2 SASEGT. The chain's CDR3 is CASSERDRGLDNEQFF. CDR3 coding DNA: TGTGCCAGCAGTGAAAGGGACAGGGGGCTTGACAATGAGCAGTTCTTC.

The gene calls are TRBV13 and TRBJ1-1; possibly TRBD1 for D (5 bases). V was trimmed by 4 bases and J by 4 bases, leaving 13 bases between them. CDR3 length equals 14 residues. The V gene's germline CDR1 is PRHDT and CDR2 FYEKMQ (reference sequence). The CDR3 bases are TGTGCCAGCAGCTCCAGGGTGGAGGGCACTGAAGCTTTCTTT. Translated, it gives CASSSRVEGTEAFF.

This sequence joins TRBV27 and TRBJ1-5; the D is unclear. Trimming removed 1 base at V and 3 bases at J, with 4 bases between. CDR1 MNHEY and CDR2 SMNVEV come from the germline V gene (reference sequence). The CDR3 runs 13 residues. The DNA for the CDR3 is TGTGCCAGCAGTTTATATTACAATCAGCCCCAGCATTTT. The encoded protein is CASSLYYNQPQHF.

The chain couples TRBV6-1 to TRBJ2-7, with D perhaps TRBD1 or TRBD2 (6 bases each). The V gene's germline CDR1 is MNHNS and CDR2 SASEGT. The CDR3 consists of 15 residues. The CDR3 DNA reads as TGTACCAGCAGTGAAGCTTGGGGGGCAACCTACGAGCAGTACGTC. The encoded protein is CTSSEAWGATYEQYV.

This clonotype was recorded a few times. Here the CDR3 DNA reads TGTGCCAGCAGTTTATCAGGACTAGTGGGTAATGAGCAGTTCTTC. Translating gives CASSLSGLVGNEQFF. V gene TRBV28 combines with J gene TRBJ2-1, with 7 bases lining up with TRBD2. In germline, CDR1 is MDHEN, CDR2 SYDVKM. This CDR3 has 15 residues. V dropped 1 base and J dropped 7; count of bases not matched to a gene: 7.

The chain combines TRBV27 with TRBJ2-7, with D perhaps being TRBD1 or TRBD2 (6 bases each). The CDR3 consists of 17 residues. Germline-derived CDR1 and CDR2 are MNHEY and SMNVEV (reference sequence). Trimming removed 0 bases at V and 2 bases at J, with 17 bases between. CDR3 sequence (DNA): TGTGCCAGCAGTTTATCCGGGAGAGGGGGGCTCACCTACGAGCAGTACTTC. Amino acid sequence: CASSLSGRGGLTYEQYF.

This sequence joins TRBV3-1 and TRBJ2-5; 13 bases align to TRBD2. Germline lookup yields CDR1 LGHDT and CDR2 YNNKEL (reference sequence). J lost 1 base, V lost 0 bases, and 2 bases had no gene match. CDR3 size: 17 residues. The CDR3 is CASSQDRLAGGQETQYF. CDR3 in DNA: TGTGCCAGCAGCCAAGATCGACTAGCGGGGGGCCAAGAGACCCAGTACTTC.

About this clonotype: Just one base apart from a much larger clone, this may be a read error. The chain uses TRBV6-5 and TRBJ1-1, with TRBD1 matching 8 bases. The CDR3 extends over 15 amino acids. CDR1 MNHEY and CDR2 SVGAGI come from the germline V gene. As DNA, the CDR3 is TGTGCCTGCAGTTACACCGGACAGGGTGGGACTGAAGCTTTCTTT. This translates into CACSYTGQGGTEAFF.

Only a few counts were recorded for this clonotype. This rearrangement joins TRBV6-5 to TRBJ1-2; D gene unclear. Trimming left V 3 bases short and J 0 bases short, with 11 bases between. Germline V gives CDR1 MNHEY, CDR2 SVGAGI. This CDR3 spans 15 amino acids. CDR3 amino acids: CASSYYQEANYGYTF. The DNA for the CDR3 is TGTGCCAGCAGTTATTACCAGGAGGCTAACTATGGCTACACCTTC.

This clonotype was seen a handful of times. The gene calls are TRBV12-3 or TRBV12-4 and TRBJ1-2, with D uncertain. The CDR3 runs 15 residues. The V gene lost 6 bases and the J gene lost 5 bases, with 19 bases spanning the gap. The CDR3 nucleotides are TGTGCCAGCAGACCGAATTCAAGAGATTCTTATGGCTACACCTTC. Its translation: CASRPNSRDSYGYTF.

V usage is TRBV4-1 and J usage is TRBJ2-7; possible D gene TRBD1, 6 bases. There are 13 residues in the CDR3. The V gene lost 4 bases and the J gene lost 6 bases, with 13 bases spanning the gap. Germline CDR1 reads MGHRA; CDR2 reads YSYEKL. The CDR3 region has the DNA TGCGCCAGCAGCCCCTTCAGAGGGGGCGAGCAGTACGTC. Translation: CASSPFRGGEQYV.

This chain uses TRBV20-1 with TRBJ1-5; 8 nucleotides align to TRBD1. Per germline, CDR1 DFQATT and CDR2 SNEGSKA (reference sequence). The CDR3 runs to 14 residues. Trimming cost V 6 bases and J 4 bases; bases outside gene matches: 8. The CDR3 reads CSATDRAMNQPQHF. The CDR3 DNA reads TGCAGTGCGACGGACAGGGCGATGAATCAGCCCCAGCATTTT.

The rearrangement joins TRBV28 to TRBJ2-1; D may be TRBD1 (6 bases). This CDR3 comprises 13 residues. Germline values: CDR1 MDHEN, CDR2 SYDVKM. The germline V and J ends were trimmed by 7 bases and 1 base, with 8 bases remaining between them. The CDR3 loop is CASTGASYNEQFF. DNA for the CDR3: TGTGCCAGCACAGGGGCGTCCTACAATGAGCAGTTCTTC.

This chain links TRBV10-3 with TRBJ2-7; D gene uncertain. Trimming removed 4 bases from V and 2 bases from J, with 15 bases in between. Germline CDR1 reads ENHRY; CDR2 reads SYGVKD. There are 15 residues in the CDR3. The chain's CDR3 is CAISARSGLPYEQYF. CDR3 nucleotides: TGTGCCATCAGTGCACGCTCCGGGCTCCCCTACGAGCAGTACTTC.

This clonotype was seen only once. The chain carries TRBV28 and TRBJ1-6, with a weak D call TRBD1 (6 bases). Trimming took 2 bases from V and 4 from J, leaving 9 bases between them. CDR3 size: 15 residues. Germline CDR1 is MDHEN and CDR2 is SYDVKM. CDR3: CASSLPQGYNSPLHF. CDR3 sequence (DNA): TGTGCCAGCAGTTTACCACAGGGTTATAATTCACCCCTCCACTTT.

This chain uses TRBV6-5 with TRBJ1-3; D is ambiguous. V was pared by 0 bases and J by 0 bases, with 12 bases between. Germline assignment: CDR1 MNHEY and CDR2 SVGAGI. The CDR3 has 17 amino acids. This CDR3 is CASSYSPPGTSGNTIYF. The CDR3 DNA follows: TGTGCCAGCAGTTACTCGCCGCCGGGCACCTCTGGAAACACCATATATTTT.

The CDR3 bases are TGCAGTGCTACCCTCCGGGGGGAGAACACTGAAGCTTTCTTT. Its protein is CSATLRGENTEAFF. The chain is built from TRBV20-1 and TRBJ1-1; weak D call: TRBD1 (5 bases). Trimming stripped 4 bases from V and 1 base from J, with 13 bases between. Germline values: CDR1 DFQATT, CDR2 SNEGSKA (reference sequence). The CDR3 sequence is 14 residues long.

Comments on this clonotype: An end of the junction does not agree with germline; a read error may underlie this. This sequence joins TRBV7-9 and TRBJ2-7; D unresolved. Germline CDR1 SEHNR, CDR2 FQNEAQ (reference sequence). CDR3 length equals 14 residues. The CDR3 sequence: CASSLAHSSNEQYF. For the CDR3, the DNA is TGTGCCAGCAGCTTAGCGCACAGCTCCAACGAGCAGTACTTC.

The CDR3 DNA reads TGTGCCAGCAGTACTCTAAACGGGGTTATGGGGGGTTACGAGCAGTACGTC. Translating it yields CASSTLNGVMGGYEQYV. The chain has TRBV28 and TRBJ2-7; possibly TRBD2 for D (6 bases). The V and J ends lost 5 bases and 4 bases respectively, with 24 bases between them. Germline lookup yields CDR1 MDHEN and CDR2 SYDVKM. The CDR3 is made up of 17 amino acids.

The J gene is TRBJ2-5, the V gene TRBV28, with 11 bases that match TRBD1. The CDR3 is 16 amino acids. The V segment lost 6 bases and the J segment 5 bases; nucleotides outside the gene matches: 11. Germline loops: CDR1 MDHEN, CDR2 SYDVKM. CDR3 sequence (DNA): TGTGCCAGCAGGCGGCCGGGACAGGGGGTCGGGGAGACCCAGTACTTC. Protein sequence: CASRRPGQGVGETQYF.